This T cell receptor beta chain was captured by sequencing in a study of human T cells and chemical hapten exposure listed by TCRdb under 2021. As for the study more broadly: For sensitization, 2% DPC in acetone was applied to a 2 cm by 2 cm area of upper inner arm skin. Throughout the approximately 25-week study period, patients were also given weekly therapeutic DPC doses on the scalp. Patch testing was performed on the upper back with Finn chambers containing 0.01% DPC, and the patch tests were scored after 6 days according to International Contact Dermatitis Research Group standards. The mostly female patient cohort included alopecia areata with under or over 50% scalp involvement, alopecia totalis and alopecia universalis. The libraries were sequenced as a pool, and the TCR yield per sample differed mostly because of small variations in library volumes within the pool. This study followed changes in the peripheral blood TCR repertoire in vivo during primary and secondary sensitization of alopecia patients to the hapten diphenylcyclopropenone (DPC). Blood was sampled from patients pre-sensitization (week 0) and at 2, 6 and about 24 weeks after DPC sensitization. About 30 alopecia patients provided blood for TCR sequencing at one to four time points (pre-sensitization, 2, 6 and 24 weeks).

The paper's findings and limits, for the study overall: After repeated subsampling, changes were observed in the strength of the expansion versus patch-test correlation and in the threshold at which the correlation became significant. A positive correlation was found between the number of PT1 expanded TCRs and patch test score, with significance reached at thresholds 8, 16 and 32 but not 4. Because all patients had alopecia, a presumed autoimmune disease, the immune response of the patients might differ from that of healthy individuals. No change with DPC sensitization was found in the number of TCRs above 1 in 1000 frequency, and no evidence of global repertoire structure alterations was found. Significantly more large CDR3 similarity clusters were formed by expanded TCRs than by pre-sensitization or healthy control sets, consistent with antigen-driven responses.

Libraries were prepared through RACE. TCRdb lists the instrument as NextSeq 500. During library preparation, unique molecular identifiers were attached to individual cDNA molecules so that TCRs could be counted in a quantitative, reproducible way. From each blood RNA sample, both TCR alpha and TCR beta chains were sequenced. Concerning the study's data processing: Samples had a median of roughly 87,000 TCRs, with a range from about 23,224 to 750,000. The Decombinator software suite was used to annotate V, J and CDR3 in the TCR reads. For the PS versus PT1 abundance plots, all samples were subsampled to the same number of TCRs (28,000). TCRs were defined as expanded if absent before sensitization and observed at least eight times at the 2-week time point. The public reads were reanalyzed by TCRdb: fastp trimming at Q25, MiXCR alignment, in-frame beta chains only. Rows with one shared CDR3 protein collapse into an entry with the most common genes and DNA. These V and J calls derive from TCRdb rather than the authors' analysis. This sample gives 85,000 to 100,000 distinct CDR3 sequences in total; roughly 12% of them show up just once. The ten largest clones represent 2.1% of the sample.

Sample time point, as interpreted from the label and publication: patch test 1, 2 weeks after DPC sensitization. The treatment or condition label of this sample denotes: therapeutic diphenylcyclopropenone sensitization with weekly scalp DPC. Blood at each patch-test visit was drawn before the patch test was applied. Patients were eligible if aged 18 to 70, diagnosed with alopecia and judged suitable for DPC therapy, and pregnant patients were excluded. Total RNA was extracted from unfractionated whole blood that had been collected in Tempus Blood RNA tubes. CDR1 and CDR2 (SGHRS, YFSETQ) derive from the germline V gene. The CDR3, cysteine through phenylalanine, is 15 amino acids long. Here the CDR3 DNA is all that survives: 45 bases in frame from base 1. Trimming removed 0 bases from V and 7 bases from J, leaving 11 bases between the germline ends. This clonotype came up many times. The antigen it binds to is not known. No much larger clone is present one base from it, and per-base qualities are unavailable.

The material was whole blood, obtained in connection with sensitization to the hapten diphenylcyclopropenone (DPC). The receptor was derived from a woman aged 40-49 years with alopecia areata. Some clones in this sample may be carry-over from other donors' samples. The chain links TRBV5-1 with TRBJ1-6, and possibly TRBD1, on 6 matching bases. The CDR3 here reads CASSLDRQGNSPLHF. The nucleotides are TGCGCCAGCAGCTTGGATCGGCAGGGGAATTCACCCCTCCACTTT.